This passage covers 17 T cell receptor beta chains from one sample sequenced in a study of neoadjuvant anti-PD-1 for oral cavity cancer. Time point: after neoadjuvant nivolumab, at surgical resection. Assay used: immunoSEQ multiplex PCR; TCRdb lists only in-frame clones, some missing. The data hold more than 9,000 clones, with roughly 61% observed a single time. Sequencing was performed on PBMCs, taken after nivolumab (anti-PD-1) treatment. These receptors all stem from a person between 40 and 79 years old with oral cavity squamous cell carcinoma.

Here the CDR3 DNA reads TGTGCCAGCTTATGGAAGTGCGCGAGCAATCAGCCCCAGCATTTT. Translation: CASLWKCASNQPQHF. The genes are TRBV6-4 and TRBJ1-5, with D hard to call. The CDR3 covers 15 residues. Trimming cost V 8 bases and J 1 base, with 15 bases left between them. CDR1 is MRHNA and CDR2 is SNTAGT in the germline V gene.

The CDR3 is CASSHKRGEPTSSYEQYF. The CDR3, as DNA: TGCGCCAGCAGCCATAAGCGGGGGGAACCGACGAGCTCCTACGAGCAGTACTTC. The chain combines TRBV4-1 with TRBJ2-7; 9 bases fit TRBD2. Germline V lookup: CDR1 MGHRA, CDR2 YSYEKL. The CDR3 length is 18 residues. The V and J ends lost 3 bases and 0 bases, in that order; junction bases with no gene match: 12.

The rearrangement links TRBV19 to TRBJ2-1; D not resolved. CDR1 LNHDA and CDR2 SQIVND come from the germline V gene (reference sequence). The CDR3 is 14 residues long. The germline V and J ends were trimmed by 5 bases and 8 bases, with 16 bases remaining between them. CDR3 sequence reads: CASSPGVGWDEQFF. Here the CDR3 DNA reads TGTGCCAGTAGTCCTGGCGTGGGATGGGATGAGCAGTTCTTC.

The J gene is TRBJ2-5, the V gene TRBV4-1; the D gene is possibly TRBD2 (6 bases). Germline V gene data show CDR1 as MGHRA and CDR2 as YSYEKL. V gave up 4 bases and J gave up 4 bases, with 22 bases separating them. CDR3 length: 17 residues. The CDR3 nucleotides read TGCGCCAGCAGCCCCAACACAGGAGCCCACGGGGGAGAGACCCAGTACTTC. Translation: CASSPNTGAHGGETQYF.

Here the CDR3 DNA reads TGTGCCTGGAGACTTGGACTACTATTGGAGTTCTTC. It encodes CAWRLGLLLEFF. This chain connects TRBV30 to TRBJ2-1; tentative D call: TRBD2 (6 bases). Germline CDR1 and CDR2: GTSNPN and SVGIG (reference sequence). The CDR3 is 12 residues long. The V end was cut by 3 bases, the J end by 14 bases, with 17 bases between.

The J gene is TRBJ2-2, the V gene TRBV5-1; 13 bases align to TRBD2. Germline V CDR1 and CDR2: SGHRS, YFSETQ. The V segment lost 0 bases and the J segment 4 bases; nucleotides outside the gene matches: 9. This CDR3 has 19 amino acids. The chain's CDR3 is CASSLALLAGGPTTGELFF. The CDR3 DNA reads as TGCGCCAGCAGCTTGGCGCTACTAGCGGGAGGGCCTACCACCGGGGAGCTGTTTTTT.

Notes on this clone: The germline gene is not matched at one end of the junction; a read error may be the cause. CDR3 nucleotide sequence: TGCGCCAGCAGGTTGGGAGGAGGGGGCTCGTATAGCAATCAGCCCCAGCATTTT. Protein product: CASRLGGGGSYSNQPQHF. The chain uses TRBV5-1 and TRBJ1-5; 7 bases line up with TRBD1. Germline V CDR1 and CDR2: SGHRS, YFSETQ. CDR3 length: 18 residues.

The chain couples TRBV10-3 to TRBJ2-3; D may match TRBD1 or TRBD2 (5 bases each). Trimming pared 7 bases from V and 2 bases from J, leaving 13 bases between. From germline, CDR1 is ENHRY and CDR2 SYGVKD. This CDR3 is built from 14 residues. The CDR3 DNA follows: TGTGCCATCACCTCCGGGACCACCACAGATACGCAGTATTTT. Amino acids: CAITSGTTTDTQYF.

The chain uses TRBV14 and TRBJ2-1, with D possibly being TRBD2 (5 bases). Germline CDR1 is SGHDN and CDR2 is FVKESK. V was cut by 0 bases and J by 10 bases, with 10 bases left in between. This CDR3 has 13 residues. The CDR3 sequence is CASSQERLSEQFF. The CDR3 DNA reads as TGTGCCAGCAGCCAAGAAAGACTATCCGAGCAGTTCTTC.

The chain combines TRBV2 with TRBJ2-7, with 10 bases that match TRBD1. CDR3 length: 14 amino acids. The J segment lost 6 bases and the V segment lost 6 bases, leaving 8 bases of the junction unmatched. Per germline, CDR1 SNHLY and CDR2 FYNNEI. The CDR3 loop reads CASRAGTGASEQYF. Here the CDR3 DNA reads TGTGCCAGCAGGGCCGGGACAGGGGCGTCCGAGCAGTACTTC.

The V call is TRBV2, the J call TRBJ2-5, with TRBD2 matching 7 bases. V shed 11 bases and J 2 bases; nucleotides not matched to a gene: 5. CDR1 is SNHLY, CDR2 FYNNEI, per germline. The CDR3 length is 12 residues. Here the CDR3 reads CAGGTTQETQYF. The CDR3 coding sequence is TGTGCCGGAGGGACTACTCAAGAGACCCAGTACTTC. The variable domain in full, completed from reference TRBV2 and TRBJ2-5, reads EPEVTQTPSHQVTQMGQEVILRCVPISNHLYFYWYRQILGQKVEFLVSFYNNEISEKSEIFDDQFSVERPDGSNFTLKIRSTKLEDSAMYFCAGGTTQETQYFGPGTRLLVL.

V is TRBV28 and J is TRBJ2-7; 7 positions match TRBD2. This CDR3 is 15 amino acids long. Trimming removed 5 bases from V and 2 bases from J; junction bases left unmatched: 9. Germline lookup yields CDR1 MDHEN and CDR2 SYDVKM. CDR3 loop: CASSTGGGWAYEQYF. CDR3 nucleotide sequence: TGTGCCAGCAGTACGGGAGGAGGTTGGGCCTACGAGCAGTACTTC.

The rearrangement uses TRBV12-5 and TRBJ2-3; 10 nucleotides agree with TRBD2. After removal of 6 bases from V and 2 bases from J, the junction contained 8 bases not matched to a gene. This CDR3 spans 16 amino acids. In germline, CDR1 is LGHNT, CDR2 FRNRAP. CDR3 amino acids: CASGSQREGPTDTQYF. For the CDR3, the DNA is TGTGCTAGTGGCTCGCAGCGGGAGGGCCCCACAGATACGCAGTATTTT.

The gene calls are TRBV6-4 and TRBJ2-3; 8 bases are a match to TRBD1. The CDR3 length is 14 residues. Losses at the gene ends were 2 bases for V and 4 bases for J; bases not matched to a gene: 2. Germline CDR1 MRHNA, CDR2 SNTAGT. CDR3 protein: CASSDTGGSDTQYF. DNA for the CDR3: TGTGCCAGCAGTGACACAGGGGGATCAGATACGCAGTATTTT.

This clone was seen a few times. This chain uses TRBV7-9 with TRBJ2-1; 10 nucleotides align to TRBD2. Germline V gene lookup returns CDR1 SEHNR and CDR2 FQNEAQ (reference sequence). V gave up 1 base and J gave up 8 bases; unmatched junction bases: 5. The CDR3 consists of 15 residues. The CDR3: CASSLGVAGGDEQFF. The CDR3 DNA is TGTGCCAGCAGCTTAGGAGTAGCGGGAGGTGATGAGCAGTTCTTC.

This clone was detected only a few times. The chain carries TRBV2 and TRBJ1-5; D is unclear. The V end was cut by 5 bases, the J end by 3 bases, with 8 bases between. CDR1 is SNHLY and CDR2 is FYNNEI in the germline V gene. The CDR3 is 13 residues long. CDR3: CASSRAFNQPQHF. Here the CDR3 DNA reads TGTGCCAGCAGTAGGGCTTTCAATCAGCCCCAGCATTTT.

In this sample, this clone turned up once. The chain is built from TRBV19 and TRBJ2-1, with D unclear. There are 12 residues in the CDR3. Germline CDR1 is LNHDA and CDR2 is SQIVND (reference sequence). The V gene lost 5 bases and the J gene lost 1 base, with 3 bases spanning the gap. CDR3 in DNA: TGTGCCAGTAGTCCTTCCTACAATGAGCAGTTCTTC. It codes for CASSPSYNEQFF. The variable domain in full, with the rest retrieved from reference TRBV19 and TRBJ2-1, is DGGITQSPKYLFRKEGQNVTLSCEQNLNHDAMYWYRQDPGQGLRLIYYSQIVNDFQKGDIAEGYSVSREKKESFPLTVTSAQKNPTAFYLCASSPSYNEQFFGPGTRLTVL.